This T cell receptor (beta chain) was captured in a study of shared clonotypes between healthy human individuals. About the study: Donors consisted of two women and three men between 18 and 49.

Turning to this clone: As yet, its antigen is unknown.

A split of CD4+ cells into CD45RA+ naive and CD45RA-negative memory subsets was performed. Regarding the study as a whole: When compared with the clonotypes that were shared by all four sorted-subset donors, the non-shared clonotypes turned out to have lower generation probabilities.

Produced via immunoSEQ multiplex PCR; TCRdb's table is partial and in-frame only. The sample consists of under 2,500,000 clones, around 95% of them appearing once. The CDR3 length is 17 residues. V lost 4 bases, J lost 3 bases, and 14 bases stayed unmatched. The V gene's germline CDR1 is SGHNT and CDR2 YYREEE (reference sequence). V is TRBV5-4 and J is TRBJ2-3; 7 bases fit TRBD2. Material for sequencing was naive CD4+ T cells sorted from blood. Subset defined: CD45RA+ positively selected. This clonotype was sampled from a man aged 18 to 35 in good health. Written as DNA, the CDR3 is TGTGCCAGCAGCCGTCCTGCGGGAGACAAGGTGACAGATACGCAGTATTTT. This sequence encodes CASSRPAGDKVTDTQYF.